The 12 T cell receptor beta chains in this list originate from one sample, sequenced in a study of long-term antiretroviral therapy in people with HIV (dated by TCRdb to between 2021 and 2024). The immunoSEQ hsTCRB v3.0 assay was used at survey level resolution to sequence the TRB variable region. TCRdb obtained this table from immuneACCESS and retained in-frame rearrangements with V and J assigned. These tables miss some clones; where compared with another copy, unresolved V genes account for less than half of the shortfall, and the remainder is unexplained. The sample table shows 20,000 to 25,000 clones, and about 80% are seen once. The ten largest make up 4% to 6% of the sample. The input for sequencing was unsorted PBMCs, taken 0.3 years after starting antiretroviral therapy. All receptors come from a man aged 50 to 59 with HIV.

This clone was picked up a small number of times. This chain connects TRBV27 to TRBJ1-2; D not resolved. Per germline, CDR1 MNHEY and CDR2 SMNVEV (reference sequence). V was shortened by 6 bases and J by 0 bases, with 8 bases between the two germline ends. The CDR3 has 13 amino acids. In DNA, the CDR3 is TGTGCCAGCAGAGCAGAAGCTAACTATGGCTACACCTTC. This translates into CASRAEANYGYTF.

The CDR3 region is CASSYKGHPNTGELFF. In DNA, the CDR3 is TGTGCCAGCAGTTACAAGGGACACCCGAACACCGGGGAGCTGTTTTTT. The chain joins TRBV6-5 to TRBJ2-2; maybe TRBD1 (6 bases). There are 16 residues in the CDR3. The V gene lost 2 bases and the J gene lost 0 bases, with 10 bases spanning the gap. The V gene's germline CDR1 is MNHEY and CDR2 SVGAGI.

The V call is TRBV19, the J call TRBJ1-2; 9 bases agree with TRBD1. The length of the CDR3 is 15 residues. V lost 1 base to trimming and J lost 4 bases; unmatched junction nucleotides: 4. In germline, CDR1 is LNHDA, CDR2 SQIVND (reference sequence). The CDR3 spells CASSIAPTGGYGYTF. CDR3 nucleotides: TGTGCCAGTAGTATAGCCCCGACAGGGGGCTATGGCTACACCTTC. Drawing the rest from reference TRBV19 and TRBJ1-2, the complete variable domain is DGGITQSPKYLFRKEGQNVTLSCEQNLNHDAMYWYRQDPGQGLRLIYYSQIVNDFQKGDIAEGYSVSREKKESFPLTVTSAQKNPTAFYLCASSIAPTGGYGYTFGSGTRLTVV.

This clone rates as medium-sized (0.01 to 0.1%). This sequence joins TRBV30 and TRBJ1-1; no firm D call. The V end lost 7 bases, the J end lost 3 bases, and 9 bases lay between the germline ends. Germline values: CDR1 GTSNPN, CDR2 SVGIG (reference sequence). The CDR3 spans 11 residues. The CDR3 DNA reads TGTGCCTTCGGGCCTTACACTGAAGCTTTCTTT. Amino acids: CAFGPYTEAFF.

This clone was seen a single time. The chain has TRBV28 and TRBJ1-2; D is perhaps TRBD1 (5 bases). V lost 0 bases and J 4 bases, leaving 18 bases between the germline ends. From germline, CDR1 is MDHEN and CDR2 SYDVKM. The CDR3 runs 17 residues. CDR3 protein: CASSLWTRSDGGYGYTF. In DNA, the CDR3 is TGTGCCAGCAGTTTATGGACACGATCAGACGGGGGCTATGGCTACACCTTC.

This clone was found a few times. Different DNA sequences within this sample yield the same CDR3. This chain joins TRBV11-3 and TRBJ1-2, with D unclear. The CDR3 contains 14 residues. Trimming stripped 6 bases from V and 0 bases from J, with 11 bases between. CDR1 is SGHNT, CDR2 YENEEA, per germline. The CDR3 protein is CASSSREPNYGYTF. CDR3 bases: TGTGCCAGCAGTTCTAGGGAACCTAACTATGGCTACACCTTC.

This chain connects TRBV10-3 to TRBJ2-2; the D is unclear. Germline V lookup: CDR1 ENHRY, CDR2 SYGVKD. Trimming left V 0 bases short and J 7 bases short, with 6 bases between. CDR3 length: 13 amino acids. CDR3: CAISESYGGELFF. For the CDR3, the DNA is TGTGCCATCAGTGAGTCTTACGGCGGGGAGCTGTTTTTT.

This chain uses TRBV5-4 with TRBJ2-3; tentatively, D is TRBD2 (6 bases). CDR1 and CDR2 from the germline V gene are SGHNT and YYREEE (reference sequence). Trimming stripped 4 bases from V and 2 bases from J, with 17 bases between. The CDR3 is 16 residues long. The CDR3 here is CASSHRLVVDTDTQYF. The CDR3 bases are TGTGCCAGCAGCCACCGACTAGTCGTTGACACAGATACGCAGTATTTT.

This rearrangement joins TRBV7-9 to TRBJ1-5; TRBD1 might be the D (6 bases). Germline CDR1 reads SEHNR; CDR2 reads FQNEAQ (reference sequence). CDR3 size: 15 residues. The V end lost 8 bases, the J end lost 0 bases, and 14 bases lay between the germline ends. This chain's CDR3 is CASQRGSDSNQPQHF. Written as DNA, the CDR3 is TGTGCCAGCCAGAGGGGGAGTGATAGCAATCAGCCCCAGCATTTT.

This chain links TRBV11-2 with TRBJ1-1; 10 bases map to TRBD1. The CDR3 sequence is 17 residues long. The V gene's germline CDR1 is SGHAT and CDR2 FQNNGV. Trimming at V came to 3 bases and at J to 0 bases, leaving 7 bases not matched to a gene. The CDR3 is CASSFRKGQGMNTEAFF. The CDR3 DNA follows: TGTGCCAGCAGCTTCCGCAAGGGACAGGGGATGAACACTGAAGCTTTCTTT. Supplemented by reference TRBV11-2 and TRBJ1-1, the full variable domain reads EAGVAQSPRYKIIEKRQSVAFWCNPISGHATLYWYQQILGQGPKLLIQFQNNGVVDDSQLPKDRFSAERLKGVDSTLKIQPAKLEDSAVYLCASSFRKGQGMNTEAFFGQGTRLTVV.

This clone was seen a few times. The chain is built from TRBV10-3 and TRBJ2-3; 10 bases align to TRBD1. In germline, CDR1 is ENHRY, CDR2 SYGVKD. The CDR3 totals 16 residues. Trimming at V came to 11 bases and at J to 6 bases, leaving 17 bases not matched to a gene. The CDR3 bases are TGTGCCGGTTCCAACCCCGGGACAGGGGAGGGGGATACGCAGTATTTT. Protein: CAGSNPGTGEGDTQYF.

The chain joins TRBV4-1 to TRBJ1-5; unclear D gene. CDR3 size: 16 residues. Between the trimmed V and J ends, which lost 3 bases and 2 bases, there was a span of 14 bases. Germline V gene sequence: CDR1 MGHRA, CDR2 YSYEKL. CDR3 region: CASSHSRVLGNQPQHF. The CDR3 DNA sequence: TGCGCCAGCAGCCATTCCCGGGTTTTAGGCAATCAGCCCCAGCATTTT.